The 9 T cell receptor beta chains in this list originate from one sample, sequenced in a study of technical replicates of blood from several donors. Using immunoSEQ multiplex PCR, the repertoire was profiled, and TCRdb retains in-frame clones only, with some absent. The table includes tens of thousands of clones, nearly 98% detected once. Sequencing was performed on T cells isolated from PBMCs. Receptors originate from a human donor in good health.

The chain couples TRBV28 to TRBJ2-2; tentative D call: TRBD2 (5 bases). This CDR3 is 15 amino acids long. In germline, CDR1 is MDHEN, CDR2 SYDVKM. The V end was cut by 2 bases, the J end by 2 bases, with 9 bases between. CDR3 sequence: CASSLGGDNTGELFF. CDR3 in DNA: TGTGCCAGCAGTTTAGGAGGAGATAACACCGGGGAGCTGTTTTTT.

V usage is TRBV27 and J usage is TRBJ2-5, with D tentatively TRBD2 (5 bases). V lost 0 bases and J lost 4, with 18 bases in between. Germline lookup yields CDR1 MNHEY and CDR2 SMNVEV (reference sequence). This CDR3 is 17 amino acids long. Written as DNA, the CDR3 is TGTGCCAGCAGTTTATCGGTCCCCTCCTGGGCGGGAGAGACCCAGTACTTC. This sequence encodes CASSLSVPSWAGETQYF.

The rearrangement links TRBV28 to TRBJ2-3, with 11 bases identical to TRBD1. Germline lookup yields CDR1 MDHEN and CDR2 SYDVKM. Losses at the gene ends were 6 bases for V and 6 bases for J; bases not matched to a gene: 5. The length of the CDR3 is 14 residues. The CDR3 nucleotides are TGTGCCAGCAGCACTGGACAGGGGGCGGATACGCAGTATTTT. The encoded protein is CASSTGQGADTQYF.

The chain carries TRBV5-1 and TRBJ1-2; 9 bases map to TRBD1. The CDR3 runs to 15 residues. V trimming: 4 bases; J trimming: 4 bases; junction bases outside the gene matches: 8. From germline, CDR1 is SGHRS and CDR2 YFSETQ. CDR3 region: CASSPETGGFYGYTF. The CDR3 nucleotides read TGCGCCAGCAGCCCGGAGACAGGGGGGTTCTATGGCTACACCTTC. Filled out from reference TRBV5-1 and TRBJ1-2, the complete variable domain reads KAGVTQTPRYLIKTRGQQVTLSCSPISGHRSVSWYQQTPGQGLQFLFEYFSETQRNKGNFPGRFSGRQFSNSRSEMNVSTLELGDSALYLCASSPETGGFYGYTFGSGTRLTVV.

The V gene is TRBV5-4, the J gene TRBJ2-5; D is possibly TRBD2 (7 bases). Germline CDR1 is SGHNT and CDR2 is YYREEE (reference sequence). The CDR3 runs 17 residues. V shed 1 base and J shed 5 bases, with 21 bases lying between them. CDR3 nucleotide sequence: TGTGCCAGCAGCTTGATAGTTTCCCGGGGGGCCTTTGAGACCCAGTACTTC. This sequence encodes CASSLIVSRGAFETQYF.

For the CDR3, the DNA is TGTGCCAGCAGCTTAAGAGCAGGGGGCAATTACGAGCAGTACTTC. This encodes CASSLRAGGNYEQYF. This chain connects TRBV7-3 to TRBJ2-7; 8 bases are shared with TRBD1. Germline CDR1 is SGHTA and CDR2 is FQGTGA. The CDR3 length is 15 residues. V was clipped by 1 base and J by 4 bases; unmatched bases: 6.

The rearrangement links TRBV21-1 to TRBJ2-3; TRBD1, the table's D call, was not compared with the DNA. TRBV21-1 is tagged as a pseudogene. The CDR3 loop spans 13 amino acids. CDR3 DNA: TGTGCCAGACCCAGGGGAAGCACAGATACGCAGTATTTT. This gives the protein CARPRGSTDTQYF.

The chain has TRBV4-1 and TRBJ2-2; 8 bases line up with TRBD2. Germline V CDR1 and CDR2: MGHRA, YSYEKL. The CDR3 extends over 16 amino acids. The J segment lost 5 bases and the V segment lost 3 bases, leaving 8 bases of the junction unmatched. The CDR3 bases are TGCGCCAGCAGCCAGGGGAGTAGCGGGATTACCGGGGAGCTGTTTTTT. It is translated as CASSQGSSGITGELFF.

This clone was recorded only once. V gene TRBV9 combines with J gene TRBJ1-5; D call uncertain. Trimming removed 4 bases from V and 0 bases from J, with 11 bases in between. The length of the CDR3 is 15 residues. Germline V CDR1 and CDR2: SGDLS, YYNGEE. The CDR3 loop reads CASSPGGGSNQPQHF. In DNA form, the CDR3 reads TGTGCCAGCAGCCCCGGCGGTGGTAGCAATCAGCCCCAGCATTTT. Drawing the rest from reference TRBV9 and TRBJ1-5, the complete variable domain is DSGVTQTPKHLITATGQRVTLRCSPRSGDLSVYWYQQSLDQGLQFLIQYYNGEERAKGNILERFSAQQFPDLHSELNLSSLELGDSALYFCASSPGGGSNQPQHFGDGTRLSIL.